A selection of T cell receptor beta chains follows, all from one sample in a study of T cells after yellow fever vaccination. TCRdb analysed the 5' RACE reads with MiXCR anew, one entry per CDR3 protein. The sample carries 610,000 or so distinct CDR3 sequences, 9% to 15% recorded once. Sequencing used PBMCs, obtained on the day of the yellow fever booster vaccination. All receptors derive from a man younger than 40 who received the YFV17D yellow fever vaccine. Both conserved end residues are part of each CDR3. D genes are given only for firm matches.

V gene,D gene,CDR3 protein
TRBV4-3,TRBD2,CASSHPPGEGEVSGELFF
TRBV5-1,.,CASSLDRVADTQYF
TRBV5-1,.,CASSLTQGVSEQYF
TRBV29-1,.,CSARGHLSTDTQYF
TRBV20-1,.,CSASALRGNHEQYF
TRBV6-2/TRBV6-3,.,CATLFINEQFF
TRBV20-1,.,CSATGPRGPQHF
TRBV5-1,.,CASSYPGSGGANVLTF
TRBV2,TRBD2,CARAGRITDTQYF
TRBV7-8,.,CASSSQAAEETQYF
TRBV20-1,TRBD2,CSARSGGPSGLAGGKAYEQYF
TRBV13,.,CASSFLAVHEQYF
TRBV12-3/TRBV12-4,.,CASGGTREQYF
TRBV5-4,.,CATLGADTQYF
TRBV11-2,.,CASSLGGVRSDTQYF
TRBV27,TRBD2,CASSLSAGGAGELFF
TRBV5-4,.,CASSLYDHNEQFF
TRBV6-1,TRBD1,CATSITDRAGNSPLHF
TRBV5-1,TRBD2,CASSFPSGNIYNEQFF
TRBV12-3/TRBV12-4,.,CASSSLQEQFF
TRBV30,.,CAWRGTRLTEAFF
TRBV7-2,TRBD2,CASSPPAGASYNEQFF
TRBV27,.,CASSPFGAGITDTQYF
TRBV12-3/TRBV12-4,.,CASRGTSRQFF
TRBV7-2,.,CASSPGPAPGELFF
TRBV9,.,CASSVGAHIGVGVAYNEQFF
TRBV20-1,.,CSARVSGRSRLGTEAFF
TRBV7-2,TRBD2,CASSLELGLAGETQYF
TRBV6-1,.,CASSDQRSYEQYF
TRBV12-3/TRBV12-4,.,CASEGQGEQFF
TRBV6-2/TRBV6-3,.,CASSYSLPKSPLGIQYF
TRBV7-7,.,CATSQTGSSTDTQYF
TRBV5-1,TRBD1,CASSRDRVSGELFF
TRBV10-3,.,CAISQGSYGYTF
TRBV5-1,TRBD1,CASSQDRGPGNTIYF
TRBV20-1,.,CSASRGQETQYF
TRBV29-1,.,CSVEDTRPASYGYTF
TRBV5-1,.,CASSQGSNYGYTF
TRBV30,.,CAWSEDRLLTDTQYF
TRBV5-1,.,CASSLEGWENIQYF
TRBV18,.,CASSPSDFSGNTIYF
TRBV7-7,TRBD2,CASSRTSSDTQYF
TRBV7-6,.,CASRTAFQETQYF
TRBV20-1,.,CSARPGATYGYTF
TRBV27,.,CASSFSGGRLAGANVLTF
TRBV12-3/TRBV12-4,.,CASSYSPYEQFF
TRBV27,.,CASSLSPSGPQHF
TRBV6-2/TRBV6-3,.,CASSYQNQPQHF
TRBV18,.,CASSPPIPSEGSDTQYF
TRBV4-3,TRBD2,CASSQGLADYEQYF
TRBV7-6,TRBD1,CASSLERGQGDTEQYF
TRBV9,TRBD2,CASSPLGGLAEETQYF
TRBV7-2,.,CASSSIGGSYEQYF
TRBV12-3/TRBV12-4,.,CASSLNRNEKLFF
TRBV20-1,.,CSASGAEGSYEQYF
TRBV27,.,CASSSGDTDTQYF